The clone carrying this T cell receptor (beta chain) came up a few times. The CDR3 consists of 13 residues. V lost 8 bases and J 3 bases, leaving 17 bases between the germline ends. Looked up from germline, CDR1 is SQVTM and CDR2 is ANQGSEA. The data belong to a study of control samples from healthy donors and cancer patients. Assay: immunoSEQ multiplex PCR; the TCRdb copy retains only in-frame clones and omits some. Of about 250,000 clones listed, over 75% are singletons. The chain joins TRBV29-1 to TRBJ2-7; D call uncertain. The sequence derives from a woman aged 60 to 75 with lung cancer. Material for sequencing was PBMCs. The CDR3: CSSVRTGHYEQYF. The CDR3 nucleotides are TGCAGCTCTGTTAGGACGGGCCACTACGAGCAGTACTTC.